This entry lists 7 T cell receptor beta chains sequenced from one sample in a study of T cell clones after liver transplantation. Using immunoSEQ multiplex PCR, the repertoire was profiled, and TCRdb retains in-frame clones only, with some absent. Here the sample spans 45,000 to 55,000 clones, 70% to 85% being singletons. Here the sequenced sample was CD4+ T cells from blood, taken before liver transplant. Every receptor here comes from a human donor who received a liver transplant.

The rearrangement uses TRBV6-4 and TRBJ2-7, with D hard to call. Germline CDR1 is MRHNA and CDR2 is SNTAGT. CDR3 length: 19 residues. V lost 6 bases, J lost 1 base, and 28 bases lay in between. CDR3 in amino acids: CASRGSVEYAHAWSYEQYF. DNA of the CDR3: TGTGCCAGCAGGGGGTCGGTTGAGTATGCTCATGCTTGGTCCTACGAGCAGTACTTC.

The chain is built from TRBV28 and TRBJ1-6; D is possibly TRBD1 (6 bases). The CDR3 is made up of 16 amino acids. The germline V gene has CDR1 MDHEN and CDR2 SYDVKM. V lost 6 bases and J lost 5, with 17 bases in between. Here the CDR3 reads CASSPLTGSDNSPLHF. The CDR3 region has the DNA TGTGCCAGCAGCCCCCTCACAGGGTCGGATAATTCACCCCTCCACTTT. The full variable domain, its missing parts supplied by reference TRBV28 and TRBJ1-6, is DVKVTQSSRYLVKRTGEKVFLECVQDMDHENMFWYRQDPGLGLRLIYFSYDVKMKEKGDIPEGYSVSREKKERFSLILESASTNQTSMYLCASSPLTGSDNSPLHFGNGTRLTVT.

This clone was picked up one time. In DNA form, the CDR3 reads TGTGCCAGCAGCCAACGACTAGCGGGGAACGGTAGAGTAAAGACCCAGTACTTC. Translating gives CASSQRLAGNGRVKTQYF. The V and J genes are TRBV14 and TRBJ2-5, with 11 bases matching TRBD2. Germline CDR1 reads SGHDN; CDR2 reads FVKESK. With V trimmed by 2 bases and J by 6 bases, 14 bases remained unmatched. The CDR3 loop spans 18 amino acids.

This clone has a handful of counts. The rearrangement joins TRBV7-2 to TRBJ1-2; 10 positions agree with TRBD1. The germline V gene has CDR1 SGHTA and CDR2 FQGNSA. CDR3 length: 15 amino acids. The V segment lost 4 bases and the J segment 6 bases; nucleotides outside the gene matches: 8. CDR3 region: CASSYRTGGEDGYTF. The CDR3 coding sequence is TGTGCCAGCAGCTATCGGACAGGGGGAGAGGATGGCTACACCTTC.

The V gene is TRBV7-2, the J gene TRBJ2-4; D is perhaps TRBD1 (6 bases). Germline values: CDR1 SGHTA, CDR2 FQGNSA. This CDR3 spans 14 amino acids. The ends were cut back, 1 base at V and 2 bases at J, with 6 bases in the middle. The CDR3 is CASSLGGPKNIQYF. The CDR3 DNA reads TGTGCCAGCAGCTTAGGGGGGCCCAAAAACATTCAGTACTTC. The full variable domain, with the rest looked up from reference TRBV7-2 and TRBJ2-4, is GAGVSQSPSNKVTEKGKDVELRCDPISGHTALYWYRQSLGQGLEFLIYFQGNSAPDKSGLPSDRFSAERTGGSVSTLTIQRTQQEDSAVYLCASSLGGPKNIQYFGAGTRLSVL.

This chain links TRBV6-1 with TRBJ1-6; D may be TRBD1 (6 bases). The CDR3 extends over 14 amino acids. Germline values: CDR1 MNHNS, CDR2 SASEGT. V was pared by 1 base and J by 10 bases, with 11 bases between. CDR3 amino acids: CASSEVRGGSPLHF. CDR3 in DNA: TGTGCCAGCAGTGAAGTCAGGGGAGGATCACCCCTCCACTTT.

The CDR3 bases are TGTGCCAGCAGCTTAGCAGGGACAGACTATGGCTACACCTTC. Translation gives CASSLAGTDYGYTF. The chain joins TRBV7-8 to TRBJ1-2; 7 bases fit TRBD1. Germline trimming cut 0 bases from V and 3 bases from J; bases unmatched to any gene: 1. The CDR3 runs 14 residues. CDR1 and CDR2 from the germline V gene are SGHVS and FQNEAQ.